The source of this TCR beta chain is a study of T-cell memory formation after mild COVID-19. Across the whole study: TCR clusters largely stayed donor specific.

TCRdb recomputed calls from the 5' RACE reads with MiXCR, one row per CDR3 protein. Here the sample spans 400,000 to 500,000 distinct CDR3 sequences, roughly 20% being singletons. This CDR3 spans 14 amino acids. V gave up 4 bases and J gave up 4 bases, with 13 bases separating them. Per the germline V gene, CDR1 is PRHDT and CDR2 is FYEKMQ (reference sequence). This clonotype was seen a handful of times. V gene TRBV13 combines with J gene TRBJ2-5; possible D gene TRBD2, 6 bases. This TCR derives from an adult woman who had mild COVID-19 (a few samples of this study predate the infection). Cell type and time point are not known. The sequenced material came from PBMCs or a T cell subset sorted from them (not recorded which). The CDR3 spells CASSSGSGLETQYF. The CDR3 DNA reads TGTGCCAGCAGCTCCGGGAGCGGGTTAGAGACCCAGTACTTC.